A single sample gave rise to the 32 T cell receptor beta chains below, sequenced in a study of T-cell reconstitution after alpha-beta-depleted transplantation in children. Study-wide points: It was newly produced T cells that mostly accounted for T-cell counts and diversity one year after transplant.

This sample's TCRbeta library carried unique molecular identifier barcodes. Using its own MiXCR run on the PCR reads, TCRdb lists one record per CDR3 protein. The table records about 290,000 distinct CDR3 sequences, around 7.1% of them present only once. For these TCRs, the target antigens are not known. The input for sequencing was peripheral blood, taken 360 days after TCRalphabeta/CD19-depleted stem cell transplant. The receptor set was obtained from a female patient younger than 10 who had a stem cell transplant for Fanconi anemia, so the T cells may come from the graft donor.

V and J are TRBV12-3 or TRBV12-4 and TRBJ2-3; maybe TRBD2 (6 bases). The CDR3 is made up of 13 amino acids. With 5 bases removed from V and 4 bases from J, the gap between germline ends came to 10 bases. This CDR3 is CASSDGGPDTQYF. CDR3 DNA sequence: TGTGCCAGCAGTGACGGGGGACCAGATACGCAGTATTTT.

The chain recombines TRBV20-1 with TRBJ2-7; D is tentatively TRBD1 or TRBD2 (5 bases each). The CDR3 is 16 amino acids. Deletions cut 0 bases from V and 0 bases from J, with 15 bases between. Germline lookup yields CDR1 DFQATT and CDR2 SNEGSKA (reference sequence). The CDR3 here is CSARDLGQGDSYEQYF. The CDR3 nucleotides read TGCAGTGCTAGAGATCTAGGGCAGGGAGACTCCTACGAGCAGTACTTC.

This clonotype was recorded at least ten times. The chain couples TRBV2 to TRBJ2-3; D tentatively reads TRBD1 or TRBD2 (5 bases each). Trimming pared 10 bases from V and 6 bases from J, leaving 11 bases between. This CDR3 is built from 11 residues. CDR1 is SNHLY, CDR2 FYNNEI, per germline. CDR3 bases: TGTGCCATGAGGGGACCGGATACGCAGTATTTT. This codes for CAMRGPDTQYF.

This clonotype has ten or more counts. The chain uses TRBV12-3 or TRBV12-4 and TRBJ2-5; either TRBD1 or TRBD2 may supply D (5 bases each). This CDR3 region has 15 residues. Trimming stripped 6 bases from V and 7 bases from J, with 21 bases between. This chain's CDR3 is CASSTTGDRSGTQYF. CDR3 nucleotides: TGTGCCAGCAGCACGACCGGGGACCGGAGCGGGACCCAGTACTTC.

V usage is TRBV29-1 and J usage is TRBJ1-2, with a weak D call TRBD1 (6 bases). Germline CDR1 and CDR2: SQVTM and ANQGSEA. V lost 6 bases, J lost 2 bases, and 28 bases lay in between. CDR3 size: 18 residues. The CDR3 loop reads CSVQPIHYRDIPNYGYTF. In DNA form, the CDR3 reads TGCAGCGTCCAGCCGATACACTACAGGGACATTCCAAACTATGGCTACACCTTC.

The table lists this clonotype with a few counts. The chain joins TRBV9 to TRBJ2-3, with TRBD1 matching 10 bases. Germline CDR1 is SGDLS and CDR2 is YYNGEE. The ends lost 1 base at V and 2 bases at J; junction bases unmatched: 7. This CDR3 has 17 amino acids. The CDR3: CASSVFDRGPPTDTQYF. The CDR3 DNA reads TGTGCCAGCAGCGTATTTGACAGGGGGCCCCCCACAGATACGCAGTATTTT.

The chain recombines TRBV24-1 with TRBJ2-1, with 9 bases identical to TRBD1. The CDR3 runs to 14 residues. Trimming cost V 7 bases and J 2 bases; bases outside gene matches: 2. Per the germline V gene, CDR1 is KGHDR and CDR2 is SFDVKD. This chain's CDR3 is CATSRTGAYNEQFF. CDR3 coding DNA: TGTGCCACCAGCCGGACAGGGGCCTACAATGAGCAGTTCTTC.

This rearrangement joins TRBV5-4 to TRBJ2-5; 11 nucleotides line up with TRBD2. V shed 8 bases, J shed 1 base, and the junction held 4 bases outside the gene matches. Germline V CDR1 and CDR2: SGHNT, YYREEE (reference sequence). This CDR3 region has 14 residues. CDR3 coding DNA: TGTGCCAGTGCTAGCGGGGGGCCCCAAGAGACCCAGTACTTC. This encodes CASASGGPQETQYF.

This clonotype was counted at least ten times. The CDR3 spells CASSLGTTEQFF. CDR3 bases: TGTGCCAGCAGTTTAGGGACCACTGAGCAGTTCTTC. This sequence joins TRBV12-3 or TRBV12-4 and TRBJ2-1; D not resolved. The V end was cut by 1 base, the J end by 9 bases, with 7 bases between. This CDR3 region has 12 residues.

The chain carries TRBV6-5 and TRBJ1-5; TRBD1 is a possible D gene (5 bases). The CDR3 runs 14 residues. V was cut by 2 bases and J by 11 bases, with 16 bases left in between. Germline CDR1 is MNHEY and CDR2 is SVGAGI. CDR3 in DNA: TGTGCCAGCAGTTACGGTCCCAGGGATGGGGCCCAGCATTTT. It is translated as CASSYGPRDGAQHF.

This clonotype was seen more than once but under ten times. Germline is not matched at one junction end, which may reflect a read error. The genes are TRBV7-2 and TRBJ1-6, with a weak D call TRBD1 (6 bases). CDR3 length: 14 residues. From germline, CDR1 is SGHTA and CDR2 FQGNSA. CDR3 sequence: CASTLGGLGSPLHF. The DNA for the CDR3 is TGTGCCAGCACCTTAGGGGGGCTGGGTTCACCCCTCCACTTT.

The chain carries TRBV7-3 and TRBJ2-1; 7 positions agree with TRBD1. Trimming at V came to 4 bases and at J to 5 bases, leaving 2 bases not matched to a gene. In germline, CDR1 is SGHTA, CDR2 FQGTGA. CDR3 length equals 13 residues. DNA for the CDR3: TGTGCCAGCAGCTGGGACAGAGACAATGAGCAGTTCTTC. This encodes CASSWDRDNEQFF. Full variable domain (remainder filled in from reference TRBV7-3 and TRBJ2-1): GAGVSQTPSNKVTEKGKYVELRCDPISGHTALYWYRQSLGQGPEFLIYFQGTGAADDSGLPNDRFFAVRPEGSVSTLKIQRTERGDSAVYLCASSWDRDNEQFFGPGTRLTVL.

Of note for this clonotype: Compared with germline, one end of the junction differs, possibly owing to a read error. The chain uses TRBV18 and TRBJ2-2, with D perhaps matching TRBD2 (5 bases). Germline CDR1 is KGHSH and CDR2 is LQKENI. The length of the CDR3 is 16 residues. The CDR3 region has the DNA TGTGCCAGCTCACCACCGTCGGGAAGGAACACCGGGGAGCCGTTTTTT. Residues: CASSPPSGRNTGEPFF.

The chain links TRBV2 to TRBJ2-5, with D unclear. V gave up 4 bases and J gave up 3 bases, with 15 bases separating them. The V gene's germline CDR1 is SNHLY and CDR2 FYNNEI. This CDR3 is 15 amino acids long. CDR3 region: CASSAYPRAEETQYF. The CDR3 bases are TGTGCCAGCAGTGCGTACCCCCGGGCCGAAGAGACCCAGTACTTC.

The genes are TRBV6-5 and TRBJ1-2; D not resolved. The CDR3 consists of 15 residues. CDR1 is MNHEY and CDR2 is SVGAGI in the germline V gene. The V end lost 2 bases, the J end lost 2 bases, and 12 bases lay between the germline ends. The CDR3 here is CASSYRRESNYGYTF. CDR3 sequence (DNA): TGTGCCAGCAGTTACCGGAGGGAGTCCAACTATGGCTACACCTTC.

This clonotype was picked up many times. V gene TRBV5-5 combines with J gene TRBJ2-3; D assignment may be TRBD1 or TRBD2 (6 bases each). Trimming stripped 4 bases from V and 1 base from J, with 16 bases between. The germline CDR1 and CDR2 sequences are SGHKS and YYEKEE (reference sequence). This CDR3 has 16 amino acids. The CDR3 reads CASSPRGRRGTDTQYF. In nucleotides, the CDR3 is TGTGCCAGCAGCCCAAGGGGGAGGCGCGGCACAGATACGCAGTATTTT.

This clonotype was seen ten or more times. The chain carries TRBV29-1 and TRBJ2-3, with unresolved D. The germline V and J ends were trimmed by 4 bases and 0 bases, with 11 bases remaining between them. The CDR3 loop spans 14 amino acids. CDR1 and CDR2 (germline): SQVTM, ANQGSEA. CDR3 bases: TGCAGCGTTGCGTCTTGGTCTAGCACAGATACGCAGTATTTT. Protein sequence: CSVASWSSTDTQYF.

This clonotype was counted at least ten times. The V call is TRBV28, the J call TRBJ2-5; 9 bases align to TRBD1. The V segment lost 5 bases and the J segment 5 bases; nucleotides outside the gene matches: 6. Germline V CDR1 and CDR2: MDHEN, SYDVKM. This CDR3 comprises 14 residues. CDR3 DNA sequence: TGTGCCAGCAGTCCGTACAGGGGGCTGGAGACCCAGTACTTC. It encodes CASSPYRGLETQYF.

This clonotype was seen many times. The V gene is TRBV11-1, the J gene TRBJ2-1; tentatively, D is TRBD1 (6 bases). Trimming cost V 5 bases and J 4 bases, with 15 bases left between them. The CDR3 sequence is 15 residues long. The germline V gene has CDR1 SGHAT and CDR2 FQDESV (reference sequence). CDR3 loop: CASSADRKLYNEQFF. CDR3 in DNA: TGTGCCAGCAGCGCCGACAGGAAACTTTACAATGAGCAGTTCTTC.

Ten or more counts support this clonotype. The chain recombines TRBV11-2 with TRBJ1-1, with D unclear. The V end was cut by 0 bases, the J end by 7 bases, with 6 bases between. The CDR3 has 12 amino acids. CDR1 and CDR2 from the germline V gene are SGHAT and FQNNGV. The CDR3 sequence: CASSLEGGEAFF. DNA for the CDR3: TGTGCCAGCAGCTTAGAAGGCGGTGAAGCTTTCTTT.

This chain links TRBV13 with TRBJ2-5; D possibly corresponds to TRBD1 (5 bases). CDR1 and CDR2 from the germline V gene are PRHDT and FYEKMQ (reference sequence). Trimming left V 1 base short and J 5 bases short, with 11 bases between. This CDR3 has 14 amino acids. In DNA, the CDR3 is TGTGCCAGCAGCTTAGCCAGGGCGGAGGAGACCCAGTACTTC. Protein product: CASSLARAEETQYF.

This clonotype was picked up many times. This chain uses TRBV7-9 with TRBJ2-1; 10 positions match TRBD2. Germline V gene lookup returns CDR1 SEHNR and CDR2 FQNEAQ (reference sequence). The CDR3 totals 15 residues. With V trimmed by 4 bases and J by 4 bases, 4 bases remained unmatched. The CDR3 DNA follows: TGTGCCAGCAGCTCTAGCGGGGGCAAGTACAATGAGCAGTTCTTC. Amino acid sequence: CASSSSGGKYNEQFF.

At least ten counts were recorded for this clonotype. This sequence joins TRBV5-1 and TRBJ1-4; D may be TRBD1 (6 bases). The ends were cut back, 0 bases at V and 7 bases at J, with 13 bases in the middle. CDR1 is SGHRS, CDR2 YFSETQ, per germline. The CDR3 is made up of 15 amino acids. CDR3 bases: TGCGCCAGCAGCTTGGTTGGGGGGCACGGTGAAAAACTGTTTTTT. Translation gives CASSLVGGHGEKLFF.

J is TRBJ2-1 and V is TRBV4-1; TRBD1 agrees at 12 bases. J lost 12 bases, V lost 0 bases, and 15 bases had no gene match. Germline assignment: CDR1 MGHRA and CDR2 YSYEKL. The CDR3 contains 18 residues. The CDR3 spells CASSQEGVGTGGRVVQFF. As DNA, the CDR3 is TGCGCCAGCAGCCAAGAAGGAGTCGGGACAGGGGGCCGAGTTGTGCAGTTCTTC.

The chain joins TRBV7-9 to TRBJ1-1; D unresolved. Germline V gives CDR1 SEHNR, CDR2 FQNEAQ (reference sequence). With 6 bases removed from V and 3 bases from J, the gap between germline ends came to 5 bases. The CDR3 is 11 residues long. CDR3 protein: CASRVYTEAFF. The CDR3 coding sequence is TGTGCCAGCAGGGTGTACACTGAAGCTTTCTTT.

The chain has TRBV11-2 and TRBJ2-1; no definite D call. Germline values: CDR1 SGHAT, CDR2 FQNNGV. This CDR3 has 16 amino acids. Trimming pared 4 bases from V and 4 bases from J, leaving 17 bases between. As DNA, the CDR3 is TGTGCCAGCAGCTACCCCGGCCTTGCCTTTTACAATGAGCAGTTCTTC. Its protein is CASSYPGLAFYNEQFF.

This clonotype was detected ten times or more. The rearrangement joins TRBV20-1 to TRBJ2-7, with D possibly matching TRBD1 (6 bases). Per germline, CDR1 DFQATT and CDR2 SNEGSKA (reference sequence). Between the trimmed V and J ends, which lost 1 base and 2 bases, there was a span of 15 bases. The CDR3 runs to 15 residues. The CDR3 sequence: CSARGPGHATYEQYF. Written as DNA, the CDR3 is TGCAGTGCTAGAGGTCCGGGACACGCAACCTACGAGCAGTACTTC.

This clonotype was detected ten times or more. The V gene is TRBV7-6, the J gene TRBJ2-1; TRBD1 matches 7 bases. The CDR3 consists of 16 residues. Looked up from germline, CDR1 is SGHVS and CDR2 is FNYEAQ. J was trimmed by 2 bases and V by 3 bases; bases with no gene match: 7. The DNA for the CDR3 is TGTGCCAGCAGCTTGACGACAGGGAGCGCCTACAATGAGCAGTTCTTC. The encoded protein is CASSLTTGSAYNEQFF.

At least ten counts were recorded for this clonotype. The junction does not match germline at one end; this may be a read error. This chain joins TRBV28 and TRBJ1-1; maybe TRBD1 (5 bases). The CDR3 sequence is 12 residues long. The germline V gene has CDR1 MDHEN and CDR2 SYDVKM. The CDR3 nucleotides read TGCGCCAGCAGCTTGGGGGAGACTGAAGCTTTCTTT. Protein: CASSLGETEAFF. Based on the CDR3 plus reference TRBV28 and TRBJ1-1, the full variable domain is DVKVTQSSRYLVKRTGEKVFLECVQDMDHENMFWYRQDPGLGLRLIYFSYDVKMKEKGDIPEGYSVSREKKERFSLILESASTNQTSMYLCASSLGETEAFFGQGTRLTVV.

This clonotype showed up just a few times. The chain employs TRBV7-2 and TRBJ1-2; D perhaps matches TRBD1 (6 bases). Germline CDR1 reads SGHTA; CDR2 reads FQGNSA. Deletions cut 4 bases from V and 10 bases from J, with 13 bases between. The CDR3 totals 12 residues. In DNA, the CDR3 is TGTGCCAGCAGCTCGACTAGGACAGACTACACCTTC. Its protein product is CASSSTRTDYTF.

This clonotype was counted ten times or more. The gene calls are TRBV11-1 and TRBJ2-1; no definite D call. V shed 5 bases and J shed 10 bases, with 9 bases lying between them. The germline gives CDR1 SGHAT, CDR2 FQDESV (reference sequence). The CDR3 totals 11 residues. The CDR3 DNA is TGTGCCAGCAGCCGTACTAACGAGCAGTTCTTC. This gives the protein CASSRTNEQFF.

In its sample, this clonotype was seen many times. In nucleotides, the CDR3 is TGCAGTGCTAGAGGACTAGCGAGCACAGATACGCAGTATTTT. This gives the protein CSARGLASTDTQYF. The gene calls are TRBV20-1 and TRBJ2-3; TRBD2 aligns across 8 bases. CDR1 is DFQATT and CDR2 is SNEGSKA in the germline V gene (reference sequence). The J segment lost 0 bases and the V segment lost 1 base, leaving 0 bases of the junction unmatched. This CDR3 is built from 14 residues.